These 29 T cell receptor beta chains share one sample of origin, sequenced in a study of T-cell memory formation after mild COVID-19. TCRdb analysed the 5' RACE reads with MiXCR anew, one entry per CDR3 protein. The sample shows approximately 60,000 distinct CDR3 sequences, roughly 10% of them seen only once. Sequencing used PBMCs or a T cell subset sorted from them (not recorded which). Every receptor here comes from a man younger than 30 who had mild COVID-19 (a few samples of this study predate the infection). Cell type and time point are not known.

The CDR3 region has the DNA TGTGCCAGCAGGGGACAAGCGAACACTGAAGCTTTCTTT. This codes for CASRGQANTEAFF. The chain uses TRBV12-3 or TRBV12-4 and TRBJ1-1; maybe TRBD1 (6 bases). Trimming pared 6 bases from V and 1 base from J, leaving 9 bases between. The CDR3 runs 13 residues.

This clonotype appeared a few times. J is TRBJ1-1 and V is TRBV7-9, with a possible D match to TRBD1 (6 bases). The V and J ends lost 2 bases and 6 bases respectively, with 16 bases between them. From germline, CDR1 is SEHNR and CDR2 FQNEAQ (reference sequence). This CDR3 region has 15 residues. CDR3 sequence (DNA): TGTGCCAGCAGCTTATTACTAGGGGGGGTGGCTGAAGCTTTCTTT. As protein: CASSLLLGGVAEAFF.

This sequence joins TRBV5-1 and TRBJ2-5; 8 bases agree with TRBD1. The CDR3 consists of 14 residues. Per germline, CDR1 SGHRS and CDR2 YFSETQ. J lost 2 bases, V lost 3 bases, and 3 bases had no gene match. The CDR3 loop reads CASSSGQGQETQYF. CDR3 sequence (DNA): TGCGCCAGCAGCTCCGGACAGGGTCAAGAGACCCAGTACTTC.

The genes are TRBV5-1 and TRBJ1-2; no clear D. This CDR3 contains 14 residues. Between the trimmed V and J ends, which lost 4 bases and 4 bases, there was a span of 14 bases. Germline CDR1 and CDR2: SGHRS and YFSETQ. This CDR3 reads CASSPPTEAYGYTF. CDR3 nucleotide sequence: TGCGCCAGCAGCCCCCCTACAGAGGCCTATGGCTACACCTTC. The full variable domain, completed using reference TRBV5-1 and TRBJ1-2, is KAGVTQTPRYLIKTRGQQVTLSCSPISGHRSVSWYQQTPGQGLQFLFEYFSETQRNKGNFPGRFSGRQFSNSRSEMNVSTLELGDSALYLCASSPPTEAYGYTFGSGTRLTVV.

This clonotype showed up just a few times. The chain has TRBV6-5 and TRBJ2-5; D possibly corresponds to TRBD2 (6 bases). V was shortened by 5 bases and J by 7 bases, with 14 bases between the two germline ends. The CDR3 totals 13 residues. Germline assignment: CDR1 MNHEY and CDR2 SVGAGI. The CDR3 here is CASSTRLVGTQYF. In DNA, the CDR3 is TGTGCCAGCAGTACTCGACTAGTGGGGACCCAGTACTTC.

The V call is TRBV4-1, the J call TRBJ1-5; no reliable D call. The CDR3 is 15 amino acids. Germline V gene data show CDR1 as MGHRA and CDR2 as YSYEKL. The V end was cut by 1 base, the J end by 5 bases, with 12 bases between. This CDR3 is CASSQVGRTYQPQHF. The CDR3 DNA is TGCGCCAGCAGCCAAGTCGGTCGGACTTATCAGCCCCAGCATTTT.

This clonotype was recorded a few times. The chain recombines TRBV27 with TRBJ1-2; 8 nucleotides agree with TRBD1. With 0 bases clipped from V and 4 bases from J, the junction kept 13 bases outside the gene matches. This CDR3 region has 18 residues. Germline V gene lookup returns CDR1 MNHEY and CDR2 SMNVEV (reference sequence). This CDR3 is CASSLSGGPDRATYGYTF. In DNA, the CDR3 is TGTGCCAGCAGTTTATCGGGGGGACCGGACAGGGCCACCTATGGCTACACCTTC.

This clonotype appeared many times. The chain joins TRBV11-2 to TRBJ2-5, with TRBD1 matching 8 bases. This CDR3 has 14 amino acids. Germline CDR1 reads SGHAT; CDR2 reads FQNNGV. The V segment lost 2 bases and the J segment 8 bases; nucleotides outside the gene matches: 7. The CDR3 protein is CASSLPTGGRTQYF. CDR3 DNA sequence: TGTGCCAGCAGCTTACCTACAGGGGGGAGAACCCAGTACTTC.

This clonotype was observed a handful of times. V usage is TRBV5-1 and J usage is TRBJ1-6; the D is unclear. Per germline, CDR1 SGHRS and CDR2 YFSETQ. V was trimmed by 1 base and J by 6 bases, leaving 11 bases between them. The CDR3 loop spans 15 amino acids. CDR3 bases: TGCGCCAGCAGCTTGATCGGCTGGGCTAATTCACCCCTCCACTTT. Translating gives CASSLIGWANSPLHF.

V and J are TRBV9 and TRBJ2-5; 9 bases line up with TRBD1. The CDR3 totals 14 residues. J was trimmed by 1 base and V by 4 bases; bases with no gene match: 2. Germline V gives CDR1 SGDLS, CDR2 YYNGEE. CDR3 residues: CASSPTGGQETQYF. CDR3 nucleotides: TGTGCCAGCAGCCCGACAGGGGGCCAAGAGACCCAGTACTTC.

This clonotype has a handful of counts. The genes are TRBV4-3 and TRBJ1-4; D remains unclear. Germline CDR1 LGHNA, CDR2 YSLEER. The CDR3 extends over 17 amino acids. Trimming took off 0 bases at V and 7 bases at J, with 18 bases between the two ends. CDR3 sequence: CASSQDLLGSGTEKLFF. The DNA for the CDR3 is TGCGCCAGCAGCCAAGATCTACTCGGGAGTGGCACTGAAAAACTGTTTTTT.

The table lists this clonotype with a few counts. The chain couples TRBV6-5 to TRBJ1-3, with D tentatively TRBD1 (5 bases). Germline CDR1 MNHEY, CDR2 SVGAGI. V lost 8 bases and J lost 0, with 14 bases in between. CDR3 size: 15 residues. In DNA form, the CDR3 reads TGTGCCAGCCGGACGGCGGGGCTCTCTGGAAACACCATATATTTT. This codes for CASRTAGLSGNTIYF.

The rearrangement joins TRBV27 to TRBJ1-4; D is undetermined. The CDR3 contains 15 residues. Trimming stripped 5 bases from V and 0 bases from J, with 10 bases between. Per germline, CDR1 MNHEY and CDR2 SMNVEV (reference sequence). CDR3 DNA: TGTGCCAGCAGTCTCCGCCTTGCAACTAATGAAAAACTGTTTTTT. Translated: CASSLRLATNEKLFF.

This clonotype was found many times. The chain employs TRBV6-5 and TRBJ1-4; D unresolved. CDR3 size: 14 residues. The germline gives CDR1 MNHEY, CDR2 SVGAGI. The V end lost 0 bases, the J end lost 5 bases, and 7 bases lay between the germline ends. CDR3 loop: CASSYSYRNEKLFF. The CDR3 bases are TGTGCCAGCAGTTACTCGTATAGGAATGAAAAACTGTTTTTT.

This clonotype was recorded a few times. The chain joins TRBV9 to TRBJ2-3; a possible D gene is TRBD1 (5 bases). Germline-derived CDR1 and CDR2 are SGDLS and YYNGEE. Trimming stripped 4 bases from V and 0 bases from J, with 9 bases between. This CDR3 spans 14 amino acids. CDR3 DNA sequence: TGTGCCAGCAGCCCGACAGCTAGCACAGATACGCAGTATTTT. This codes for CASSPTASTDTQYF.

The DNA of the CDR3 is TGCAGTGCTAGAGGAACGCCAAGGGGGCTCACTGAAGCTTTCTTT. Residues: CSARGTPRGLTEAFF. V gene TRBV20-1 combines with J gene TRBJ1-1; 7 nucleotides agree with TRBD1. The CDR3 runs to 15 residues. V shed 1 base and J 4 bases; nucleotides not matched to a gene: 9. CDR1 is DFQATT, CDR2 SNEGSKA, per germline (reference sequence).

This clonotype was detected ten times or more. The J gene is TRBJ2-7, the V gene TRBV7-2, with D unresolved. V dropped 2 bases and J dropped 0 bases, with 8 bases sitting between them. The germline V gene encodes CDR1 SGHTA and CDR2 FQGNSA. This CDR3 comprises 14 residues. This CDR3 is CASSLTRSSYEQYV. The CDR3 DNA is TGTGCCAGCAGCTTAACCAGGAGCTCCTACGAGCAGTACGTC.

This clonotype showed up just a few times. The J gene is TRBJ2-3, the V gene TRBV5-1; unclear D gene. Trimming removed 0 bases at V and 2 bases at J, with 13 bases between. Germline values: CDR1 SGHRS, CDR2 YFSETQ. This CDR3 is 16 amino acids long. Here the CDR3 reads CASSLGLIQTTDTQYF. The CDR3 DNA is TGCGCCAGCAGCTTGGGCCTAATCCAAACCACAGATACGCAGTATTTT.

There are a few counts of this clonotype. The J gene is TRBJ2-2, the V gene TRBV6-5; the D is unclear. V was trimmed by 0 bases and J by 7 bases, leaving 9 bases between them. This CDR3 comprises 14 residues. Germline CDR1 MNHEY, CDR2 SVGAGI. The CDR3 is CASSYSGVVGELFF. CDR3 bases: TGTGCCAGCAGTTACTCTGGGGTGGTCGGGGAGCTGTTTTTT.

This clonotype was picked up many times. The chain employs TRBV5-1 and TRBJ2-5; D possibly corresponds to TRBD1 (6 bases). With 4 bases removed from V and 3 bases from J, the gap between germline ends came to 10 bases. The CDR3 has 13 amino acids. The germline V gene has CDR1 SGHRS and CDR2 YFSETQ. CDR3 in amino acids: CASSADSEETQYF. The CDR3 region has the DNA TGCGCCAGCAGCGCGGACAGCGAAGAGACCCAGTACTTC. The full variable domain, its missing parts supplied by reference TRBV5-1 and TRBJ2-5, is KAGVTQTPRYLIKTRGQQVTLSCSPISGHRSVSWYQQTPGQGLQFLFEYFSETQRNKGNFPGRFSGRQFSNSRSEMNVSTLELGDSALYLCASSADSEETQYFGPGTRLLVL.

This clonotype appeared a few times. The chain has TRBV4-3 and TRBJ1-2; D is unclear. The CDR3 runs 15 residues. The V gene lost 1 base and the J gene lost 8 bases, with 17 bases spanning the gap. From germline, CDR1 is LGHNA and CDR2 YSLEER. CDR3 residues: CASSQGLGGEWGYTF. The CDR3 nucleotides are TGCGCCAGCAGCCAAGGACTGGGCGGGGAATGGGGCTACACCTTC.

This clonotype was detected many times. The chain has TRBV12-5 and TRBJ2-3, with TRBD2 matching 9 bases. Germline CDR1 reads LGHNT; CDR2 reads FRNRAP. V dropped 1 base and J dropped 5; count of bases not matched to a gene: 7. This CDR3 spans 16 amino acids. CDR3 region: CASGLGGGAPEDTQYF. CDR3 sequence (DNA): TGTGCTAGTGGTTTGGGCGGGGGGGCCCCCGAAGATACGCAGTATTTT.

The rearrangement links TRBV29-1 to TRBJ2-5, with a tentative D call TRBD2 (6 bases). The CDR3 is 14 residues long. Germline assignment: CDR1 SQVTM and CDR2 ANQGSEA. Trimming took off 1 base at V and 5 bases at J, with 14 bases between the two ends. The CDR3 nucleotides are TGCAGCGTTGAAGCCCGGGGCGGAGGGGAGACCCAGTACTTC. Translating gives CSVEARGGGETQYF.

The sample holds many counts of this clonotype. For the CDR3, the DNA is TGCGCCAGCACCCATCTCGGGGCTAGCTTTAACAATGAGCAGTTCTTC. Encoded protein: CASTHLGASFNNEQFF. The chain uses TRBV4-1 and TRBJ2-1; either TRBD1 or TRBD2 may fit D (5 bases each). The germline gives CDR1 MGHRA, CDR2 YSYEKL. The CDR3 has 16 residues. Deletions cut 7 bases from V and 5 bases from J, with 21 bases between.

The sample holds many counts of this clonotype. The CDR3: CASSSEGGQETQYF. The CDR3 region has the DNA TGCGCCAGCAGCTCAGAGGGGGGGCAAGAGACCCAGTACTTC. The rearrangement joins TRBV5-1 to TRBJ2-5; D perhaps matches TRBD2 (7 bases). The CDR3 length is 14 residues. The ends were cut back, 3 bases at V and 2 bases at J, with 11 bases in the middle. Germline CDR1 SGHRS, CDR2 YFSETQ.

This clonotype was observed at least ten times. The rearrangement links TRBV12-5 to TRBJ2-3, with TRBD1 matching 9 bases. There are 16 residues in the CDR3. CDR1 LGHNT and CDR2 FRNRAP come from the germline V gene. Trimming took 2 bases from V and 2 from J; bases not matched to a gene: 5. The CDR3 here is CASGLPGQGLTDTQYF. The CDR3 DNA is TGTGCTAGTGGTTTGCCGGGACAGGGTCTCACAGATACGCAGTATTTT. The full variable domain, its missing parts supplied by reference TRBV12-5 and TRBJ2-3, is DARVTQTPRHKVTEMGQEVTMRCQPILGHNTVFWYRQTMMQGLELLAYFRNRAPLDDSGMPKDRFSAEMPDATLATLKIQPSEPRDSAVYFCASGLPGQGLTDTQYFGPGTRLTVL.

The table lists this clonotype with a few counts. V usage is TRBV7-2 and J usage is TRBJ2-3; TRBD2 aligns across 9 bases. V lost 1 base to trimming and J lost 5 bases; unmatched junction nucleotides: 1. The V gene's germline CDR1 is SGHTA and CDR2 FQGNSA. CDR3 length: 14 residues. The CDR3, as DNA: TGTGCCAGCAGCTTAGGACTAGCGGTAGATACGCAGTATTTT. It yields the protein CASSLGLAVDTQYF.

The V and J genes are TRBV2 and TRBJ1-5; 7 bases are a match to TRBD1. Germline-derived CDR1 and CDR2 are SNHLY and FYNNEI. Germline trimming cut 6 bases from V and 5 bases from J; bases unmatched to any gene: 10. This CDR3 has 15 amino acids. Here the CDR3 reads CASSPEAGGYQPQHF. The DNA for the CDR3 is TGTGCCAGCAGCCCGGAAGCAGGGGGATATCAGCCCCAGCATTTT.

This clonotype was counted ten times or more. This chain uses TRBV24-1 with TRBJ2-1; 8 bases agree with TRBD2. Unmatched junction bases numbered 4, after V lost 1 base and J lost 3 bases. Looked up from germline, CDR1 is KGHDR and CDR2 is SFDVKD. The CDR3 covers 16 residues. The CDR3, as DNA: TGTGCCACCAGTGATTTCGGGGGGGCAGGCTACAATGAGCAGTTCTTC. Its protein is CATSDFGGAGYNEQFF.